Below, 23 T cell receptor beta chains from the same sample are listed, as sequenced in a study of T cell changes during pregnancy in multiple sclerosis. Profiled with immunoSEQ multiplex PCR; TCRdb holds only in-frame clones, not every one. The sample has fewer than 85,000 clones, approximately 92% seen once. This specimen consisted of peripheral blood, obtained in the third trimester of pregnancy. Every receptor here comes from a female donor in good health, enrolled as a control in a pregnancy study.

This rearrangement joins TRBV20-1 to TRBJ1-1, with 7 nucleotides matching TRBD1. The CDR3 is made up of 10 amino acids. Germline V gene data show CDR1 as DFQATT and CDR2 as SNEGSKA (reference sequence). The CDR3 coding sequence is TGCAGCCCAGGGGGGTTTGAAGCTTTCTTT. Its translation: CSPGGFEAFF.

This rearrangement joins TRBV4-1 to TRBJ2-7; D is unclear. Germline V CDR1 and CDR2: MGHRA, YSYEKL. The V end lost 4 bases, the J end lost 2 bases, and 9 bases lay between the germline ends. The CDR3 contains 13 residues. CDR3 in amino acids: CASSRAPTYEQYF. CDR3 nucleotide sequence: TGCGCCAGCAGCCGGGCCCCCACCTACGAGCAGTACTTC.

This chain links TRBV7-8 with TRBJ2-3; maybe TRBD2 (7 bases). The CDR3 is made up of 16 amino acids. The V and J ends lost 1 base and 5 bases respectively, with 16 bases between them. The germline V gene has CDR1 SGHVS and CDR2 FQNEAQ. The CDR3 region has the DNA TGTGCCAGCAGCTTAGTGGTCGGGGGGCCGGTAGATACGCAGTATTTT. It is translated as CASSLVVGGPVDTQYF.

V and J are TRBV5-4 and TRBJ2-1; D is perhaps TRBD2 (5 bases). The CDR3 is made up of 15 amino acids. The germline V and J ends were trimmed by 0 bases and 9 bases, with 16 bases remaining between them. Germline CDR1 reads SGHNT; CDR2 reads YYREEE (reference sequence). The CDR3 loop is CASSLVRAFEVEQFF. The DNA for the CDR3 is TGTGCCAGCAGCTTGGTGCGGGCCTTCGAAGTTGAGCAGTTCTTC.

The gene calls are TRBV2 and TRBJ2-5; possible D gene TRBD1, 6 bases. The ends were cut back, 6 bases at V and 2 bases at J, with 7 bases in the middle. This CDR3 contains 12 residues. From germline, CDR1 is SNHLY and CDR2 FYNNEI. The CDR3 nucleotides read TGTGCCAGCAGGGACAGACAAGAGACCCAGTACTTC. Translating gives CASRDRQETQYF.

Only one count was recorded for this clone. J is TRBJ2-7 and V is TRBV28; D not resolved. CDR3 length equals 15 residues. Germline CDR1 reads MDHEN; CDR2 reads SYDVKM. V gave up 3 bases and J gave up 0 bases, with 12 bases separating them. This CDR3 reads CASSFNQASSYEQYF. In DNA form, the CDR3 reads TGTGCCAGCAGTTTTAATCAGGCCAGCTCCTACGAGCAGTACTTC.

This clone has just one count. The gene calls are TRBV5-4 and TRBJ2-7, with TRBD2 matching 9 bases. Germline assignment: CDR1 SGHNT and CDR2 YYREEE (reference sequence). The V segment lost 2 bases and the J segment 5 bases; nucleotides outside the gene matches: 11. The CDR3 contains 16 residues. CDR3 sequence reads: CASSFGPSGGRNEQYF. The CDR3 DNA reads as TGTGCCAGCAGCTTCGGGCCCAGCGGGGGGAGGAACGAGCAGTACTTC.

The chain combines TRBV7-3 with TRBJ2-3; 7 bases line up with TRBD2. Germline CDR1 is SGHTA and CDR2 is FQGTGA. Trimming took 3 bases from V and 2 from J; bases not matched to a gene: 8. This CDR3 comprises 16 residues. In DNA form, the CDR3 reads TGTGCCAGCAGCTTCCACCGGGACTACCCCACAGATACGCAGTATTTT. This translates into CASSFHRDYPTDTQYF.

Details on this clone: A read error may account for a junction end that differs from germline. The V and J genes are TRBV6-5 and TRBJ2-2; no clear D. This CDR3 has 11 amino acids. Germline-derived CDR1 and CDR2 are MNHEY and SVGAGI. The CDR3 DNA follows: TGTGCCATCAGTGAGGTCGGGGAGCTGTTTTTT. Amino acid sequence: CAISEVGELFF.

The CDR3 region has the DNA TGCGCCAGCAGCCTAACTAGCGGAGGAGGGGAGACCCAGTACTTC. Its protein product is CASSLTSGGGETQYF. This sequence joins TRBV5-1 and TRBJ2-5; 8 bases fit TRBD2. With V trimmed by 4 bases and J by 5 bases, 10 bases remained unmatched. Germline CDR1 reads SGHRS; CDR2 reads YFSETQ. CDR3 length: 15 amino acids.

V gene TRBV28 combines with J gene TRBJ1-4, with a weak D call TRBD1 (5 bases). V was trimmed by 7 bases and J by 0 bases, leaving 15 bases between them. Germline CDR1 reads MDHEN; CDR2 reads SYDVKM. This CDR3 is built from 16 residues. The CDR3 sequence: CASTLQPGATNEKLFF. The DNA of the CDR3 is TGTGCCAGCACCCTCCAGCCGGGGGCAACTAATGAAAAACTGTTTTTT.

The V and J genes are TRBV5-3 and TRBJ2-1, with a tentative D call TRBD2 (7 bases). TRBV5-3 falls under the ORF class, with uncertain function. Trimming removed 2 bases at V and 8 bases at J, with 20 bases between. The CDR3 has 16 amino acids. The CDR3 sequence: CARSLPGWGGRDEQFF. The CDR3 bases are TGTGCCAGAAGCTTACCAGGGTGGGGGGGCCGCGATGAGCAGTTCTTC.

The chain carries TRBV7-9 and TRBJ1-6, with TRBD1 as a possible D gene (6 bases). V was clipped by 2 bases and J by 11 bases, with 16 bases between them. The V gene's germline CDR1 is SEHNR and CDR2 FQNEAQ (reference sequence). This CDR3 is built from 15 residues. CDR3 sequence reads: CASSLIGGRGAPLHF. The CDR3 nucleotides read TGTGCCAGCAGCTTAATCGGGGGGCGCGGAGCACCCCTCCACTTT.

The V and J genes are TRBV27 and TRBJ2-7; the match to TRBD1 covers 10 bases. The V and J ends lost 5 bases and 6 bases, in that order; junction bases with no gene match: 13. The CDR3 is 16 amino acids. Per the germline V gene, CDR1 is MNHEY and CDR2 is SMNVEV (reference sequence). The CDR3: CASSDGTGVPNSEQYF. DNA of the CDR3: TGTGCCAGCAGTGACGGGACAGGGGTCCCTAATAGCGAGCAGTACTTC.

The CDR3 protein is CASSFEGVGNQPQHF. The CDR3 DNA follows: TGTGCCAGCAGTTTCGAGGGTGTGGGAAATCAGCCCCAGCATTTT. This chain connects TRBV27 to TRBJ1-5; no definite D call. V gave up 3 bases and J gave up 4 bases, with 13 bases separating them. Germline V gene data show CDR1 as MNHEY and CDR2 as SMNVEV (reference sequence). The CDR3 sequence is 15 residues long.

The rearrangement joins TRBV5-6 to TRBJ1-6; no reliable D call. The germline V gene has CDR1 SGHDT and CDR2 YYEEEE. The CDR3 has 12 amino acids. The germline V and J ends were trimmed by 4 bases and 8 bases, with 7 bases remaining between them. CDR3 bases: TGTGCCAGCAGCCCCCGGGATTCACCCCTCCACTTT. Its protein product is CASSPRDSPLHF. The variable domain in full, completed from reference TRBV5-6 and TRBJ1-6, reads DAGVTQSPTHLIKTRGQQVTLRCSPKSGHDTVSWYQQALGQGPQFIFQYYEEEERQRGNFPDRFSGHQFPNYSSELNVNALLLGDSALYLCASSPRDSPLHFGNGTRLTVT.

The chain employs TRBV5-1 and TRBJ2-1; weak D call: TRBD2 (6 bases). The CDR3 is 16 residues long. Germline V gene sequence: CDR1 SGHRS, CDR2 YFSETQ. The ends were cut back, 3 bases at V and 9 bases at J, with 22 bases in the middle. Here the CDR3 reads CASSSPAGTDSGEQFF. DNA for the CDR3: TGCGCCAGCAGCTCCCCGGCGGGGACGGACTCGGGTGAGCAGTTCTTC.

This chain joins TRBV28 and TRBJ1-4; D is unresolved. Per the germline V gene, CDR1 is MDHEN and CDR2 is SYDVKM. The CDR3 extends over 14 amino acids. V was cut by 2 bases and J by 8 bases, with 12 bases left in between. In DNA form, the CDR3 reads TGTGCCAGCAGTTTACGGGGAAGAGAGGAAAAACTGTTTTTT. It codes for CASSLRGREEKLFF.

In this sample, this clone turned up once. The CDR3 bases are TGTGCCACCAGCAGAGGACAGGGGCCCACGTCGGTTGAGACCCAGTACTTC. Its translation is CATSRGQGPTSVETQYF. The chain recombines TRBV15 with TRBJ2-5; 8 nucleotides line up with TRBD1. Per germline, CDR1 LNHNV and CDR2 YYDKDF (reference sequence). The CDR3 contains 17 residues. J was trimmed by 5 bases and V by 1 base; bases with no gene match: 12.

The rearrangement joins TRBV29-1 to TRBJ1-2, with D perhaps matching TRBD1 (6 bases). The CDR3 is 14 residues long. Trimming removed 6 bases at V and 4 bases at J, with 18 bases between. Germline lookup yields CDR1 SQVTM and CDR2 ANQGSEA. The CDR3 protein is CSVYTGNPRYGYTF. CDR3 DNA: TGCAGCGTGTATACAGGGAACCCACGCTATGGCTACACCTTC.

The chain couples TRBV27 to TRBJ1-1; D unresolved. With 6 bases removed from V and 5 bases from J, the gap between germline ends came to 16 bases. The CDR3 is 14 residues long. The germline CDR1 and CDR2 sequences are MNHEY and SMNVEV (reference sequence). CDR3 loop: CASRTTPRGTEAFF. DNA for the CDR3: TGTGCCAGCAGGACGACACCACGAGGGACTGAAGCTTTCTTT.

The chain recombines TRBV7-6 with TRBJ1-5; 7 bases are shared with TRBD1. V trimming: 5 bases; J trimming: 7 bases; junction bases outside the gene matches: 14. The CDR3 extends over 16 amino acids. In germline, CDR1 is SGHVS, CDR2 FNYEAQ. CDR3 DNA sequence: TGTGCCAGCAGCACCAGTTTGGGTAGGGGGCAACAGCCCCAGCATTTT. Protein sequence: CASSTSLGRGQQPQHF.

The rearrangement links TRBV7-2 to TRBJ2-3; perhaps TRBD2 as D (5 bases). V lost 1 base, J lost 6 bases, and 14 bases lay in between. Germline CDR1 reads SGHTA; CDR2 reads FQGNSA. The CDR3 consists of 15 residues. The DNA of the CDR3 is TGTGCCAGCAGCTTAGAGGTTCTAGCTTCTGATACGCAGTATTTT. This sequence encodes CASSLEVLASDTQYF.